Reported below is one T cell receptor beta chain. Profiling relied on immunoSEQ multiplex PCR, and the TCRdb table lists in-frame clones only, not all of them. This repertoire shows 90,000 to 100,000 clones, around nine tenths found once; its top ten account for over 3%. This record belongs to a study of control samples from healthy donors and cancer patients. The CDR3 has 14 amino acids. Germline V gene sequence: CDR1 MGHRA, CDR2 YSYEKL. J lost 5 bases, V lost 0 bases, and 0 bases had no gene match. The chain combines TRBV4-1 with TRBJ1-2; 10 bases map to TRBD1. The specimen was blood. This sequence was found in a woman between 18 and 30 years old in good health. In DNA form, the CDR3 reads TGCGCCAGCAGCCAAGAGGACAGGGGGTATGGCTACACCTTC. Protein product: CASSQEDRGYGYTF.